The next 16 T cell receptor beta chains were all read from a single sample in a study of blood T cells in healthy people across ages. The second PCR ran 7 to 11 cycles with a sample-barcoded 5' primer and J-beta primers. Via MiXCR, TCRdb re-called the 5' RACE reads, giving one row per CDR3 protein. The sample lists some 1.5 million distinct CDR3 sequences, approximately 30% occurring once. The sequencing sample was made of blood. The receptors derive from a woman between 25 and 40 years old in good health.

The gene calls are TRBV9 and TRBJ1-2; D call uncertain. The CDR3 covers 14 residues. V dropped 0 bases and J dropped 4 bases, with 10 bases sitting between them. CDR1 and CDR2 (germline): SGDLS, YYNGEE. DNA of the CDR3: TGTGCCAGCAGCGTAGCTCAGACTTCCTATGGCTACACCTTC. This codes for CASSVAQTSYGYTF.

This clonotype was found a few times. The V call is TRBV7-2, the J call TRBJ2-5; 7 nucleotides agree with TRBD1. V shed 4 bases, J shed 6 bases, and the junction held 8 bases outside the gene matches. This CDR3 contains 14 residues. Germline values: CDR1 SGHTA, CDR2 FQGNSA. The CDR3: CASSSTGTAKTQYF. CDR3 nucleotide sequence: TGTGCCAGCAGCTCGACCGGGACAGCGAAGACCCAGTACTTC.

This clonotype was seen at least ten times. The rearrangement links TRBV5-5 to TRBJ1-2; D uncertain. CDR3 size: 18 residues. Looked up from germline, CDR1 is SGHKS and CDR2 is YYEKEE (reference sequence). Trimming cost V 1 base and J 2 bases, with 21 bases left between them. The CDR3 is CASSLIQSSGVGNYGYTF. Here the CDR3 DNA reads TGTGCCAGCAGCTTGATTCAATCTTCGGGCGTAGGAAACTATGGCTACACCTTC.

This clonotype was observed once. A read error may produce the germline difference seen at one junction end. The V gene is TRBV3-1, the J gene TRBJ2-7, with TRBD2 as a possible D gene (5 bases). CDR1 is LGHDT, CDR2 YNNKEL, per germline (reference sequence). This CDR3 has 14 amino acids. DNA of the CDR3: TGTGCCAGCAGCCCCTCAGCGGCCGCCTACGAGCAGCACTTC. Translated, it gives CASSPSAAAYEQHF.

There are a few counts of this clonotype. V is TRBV7-2 and J is TRBJ2-5, with D possibly being TRBD1 (6 bases). Looked up from germline, CDR1 is SGHTA and CDR2 is FQGNSA. This CDR3 comprises 12 residues. Trimming took 7 bases from V and 7 from J, leaving 13 bases between them. Here the CDR3 DNA reads TGTGCCAGCAACGGGACACGGCGGACCCAGTACTTC. This codes for CASNGTRRTQYF.

V and J are TRBV21-1 and TRBJ2-2; the listed D gene, TRBD1, was not tested against the DNA. TRBV21-1 is classified as a pseudogene. The length of the CDR3 is 18 residues. The CDR3 sequence is CASSNSAPTGAGTGELFF. DNA for the CDR3: TGTGCCAGCAGCAATTCGGCCCCGACAGGGGCGGGCACCGGGGAGCTGTTTTTT.

The CDR3 nucleotides read TGTGCCAGCAGCTTAGTTGATTTAGTATTTTACGAGCAGTACTTC. Protein product: CASSLVDLVFYEQYF. The chain recombines TRBV7-2 with TRBJ2-7, with no clear D. This CDR3 is built from 15 residues. In germline, CDR1 is SGHTA, CDR2 FQGNSA. V was cut by 1 base and J by 4 bases, with 14 bases left in between.

Points on this clonotype: A much larger clone lies a single base off, so this may be a read error. The chain combines TRBV7-2 with TRBJ2-1, with D perhaps assigned TRBD1 or TRBD2 (5 bases each). The CDR3 totals 16 residues. V was shortened by 1 base and J by 1 base, with 11 bases between the two germline ends. The germline V gene has CDR1 SGHTA and CDR2 FQGNSA. The CDR3 nucleotides read TGTGCCAGCAGCTTAGGGGTGGGACGGTCCTACAATGAGCAGTTCTTC. This translates into CASSLGVGRSYNEQFF.

V usage is TRBV7-2 and J usage is TRBJ1-4; no clear D gene. V was shortened by 3 bases and J by 4 bases, with 12 bases between the two germline ends. The CDR3 has 15 residues. In germline, CDR1 is SGHTA, CDR2 FQGNSA. This CDR3 is CASSFNRHVNEKLFF. As DNA, the CDR3 is TGTGCCAGCAGCTTTAATCGCCATGTTAATGAAAAACTGTTTTTT.

In its sample, this clonotype was seen many times. This chain links TRBV4-1 with TRBJ2-4, with D hard to call. CDR1 is MGHRA, CDR2 YSYEKL, per germline. The ends were cut back, 0 bases at V and 6 bases at J, with 6 bases in the middle. The CDR3 is 13 residues long. CDR3 protein: CASSQDLGNIQYF. The CDR3 region has the DNA TGCGCCAGCAGCCAAGATCTCGGAAACATTCAGTACTTC.

This clonotype was observed a handful of times. The chain recombines TRBV12-3 or TRBV12-4 with TRBJ1-5; D may be TRBD1 (6 bases). The CDR3 totals 15 residues. V shed 4 bases and J shed 2 bases, with 12 bases lying between them. The CDR3 region is CASSSRGAGNQPQHF. The CDR3 nucleotides read TGTGCCAGCAGTTCACGGGGGGCTGGCAATCAGCCCCAGCATTTT.

A word on this clonotype: A junction boundary mismatches the germline segment, possibly from a read error. The rearrangement uses TRBV27 and TRBJ2-6, with a weak D call TRBD1 (5 bases). The CDR3 is made up of 16 amino acids. The germline CDR1 and CDR2 sequences are MNHEY and SMNVEV (reference sequence). CDR3 DNA: TGTGCCAGCAGTTTCGGGTGGGGCTCTGGGGCCTACGTCCTGACTTTC. This codes for CASSFGWGSGAYVLTF.

This clonotype was counted many times. J is TRBJ2-5 and V is TRBV10-2, with 10 bases matching TRBD2. Germline CDR1 and CDR2: WSHSY and SAAADI. J lost 3 bases, V lost 6 bases, and 4 bases had no gene match. The CDR3 runs to 14 residues. In nucleotides, the CDR3 is TGCGCCAGCAGGAAACTAGCGGGGAAAGAGACCCAGTACTTC. It yields the protein CASRKLAGKETQYF.

The rearrangement joins TRBV29-1 to TRBJ1-4, with 7 bases that match TRBD1. The CDR3 extends over 12 amino acids. Trimming cost V 7 bases and J 8 bases; bases outside gene matches: 7. Per germline, CDR1 SQVTM and CDR2 ANQGSEA. CDR3 amino acids: CSAQWGQEKLFF. The CDR3 coding sequence is TGCAGCGCCCAGTGGGGACAGGAAAAACTGTTTTTT. Full variable domain (missing parts from reference TRBV29-1 and TRBJ1-4): SAVISQKPSRDICQRGTSLTIQCQVDSQVTMMFWYRQQPGQSLTLIATANQGSEATYESGFVIDKFPISRPNLTFSTLTVSNMSPEDSSIYLCSAQWGQEKLFFGSGTQLSVL.

In its sample, this clonotype was seen many times. The V call is TRBV20-1, the J call TRBJ1-5; D may be TRBD1 (5 bases). CDR1 is DFQATT, CDR2 SNEGSKA, per germline (reference sequence). This CDR3 comprises 13 residues. Trimming shortened V by 5 bases and J by 4 bases, and 12 bases separated the two germline ends. The CDR3 sequence is CSAGRGRNQPQHF. The CDR3 DNA is TGCAGTGCTGGTCGGGGGAGGAATCAGCCCCAGCATTTT.

The chain carries TRBV7-6 and TRBJ2-7, with 7 nucleotides matching TRBD2. The V and J ends lost 1 base and 5 bases, in that order; junction bases with no gene match: 17. The CDR3 runs to 18 residues. From germline, CDR1 is SGHVS and CDR2 FNYEAQ. CDR3 residues: CASSLGVGGSSGPDEQYF. DNA for the CDR3: TGTGCCAGCAGCTTAGGGGTGGGCGGGAGTAGCGGCCCCGACGAGCAGTACTTC.